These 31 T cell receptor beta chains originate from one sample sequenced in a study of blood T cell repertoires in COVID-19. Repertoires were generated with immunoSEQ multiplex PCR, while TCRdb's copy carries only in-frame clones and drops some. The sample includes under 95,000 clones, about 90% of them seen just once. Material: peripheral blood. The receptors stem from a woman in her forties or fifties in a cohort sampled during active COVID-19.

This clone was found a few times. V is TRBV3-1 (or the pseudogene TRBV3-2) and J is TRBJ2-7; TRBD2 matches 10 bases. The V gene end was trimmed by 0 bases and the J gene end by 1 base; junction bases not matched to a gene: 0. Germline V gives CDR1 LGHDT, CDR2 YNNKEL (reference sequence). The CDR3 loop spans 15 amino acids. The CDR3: CASSQEAGGSYEQYF. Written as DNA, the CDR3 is TGTGCCAGCAGCCAAGAAGCGGGAGGGTCCTACGAGCAGTACTTC.

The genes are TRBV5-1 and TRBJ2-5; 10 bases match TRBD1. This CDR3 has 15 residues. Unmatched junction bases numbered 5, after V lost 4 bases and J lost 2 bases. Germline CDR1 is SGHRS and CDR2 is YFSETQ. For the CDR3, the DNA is TGCGCCAGCAGCGTGGGACAGGGGACTCAAGAGACCCAGTACTTC. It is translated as CASSVGQGTQETQYF.

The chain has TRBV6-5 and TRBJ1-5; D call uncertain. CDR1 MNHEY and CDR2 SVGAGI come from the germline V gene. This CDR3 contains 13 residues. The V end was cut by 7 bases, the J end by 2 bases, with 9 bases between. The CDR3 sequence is CASKGGGNQPQHF. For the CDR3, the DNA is TGTGCCAGCAAGGGAGGAGGCAATCAGCCCCAGCATTTT.

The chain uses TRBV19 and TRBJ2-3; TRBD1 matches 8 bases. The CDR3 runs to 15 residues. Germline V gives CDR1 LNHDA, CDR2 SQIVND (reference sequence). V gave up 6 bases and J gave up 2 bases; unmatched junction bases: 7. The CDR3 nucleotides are TGTGCCAGTAGGCGCGGGACAGGAAACACAGATACGCAGTATTTT. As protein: CASRRGTGNTDTQYF.

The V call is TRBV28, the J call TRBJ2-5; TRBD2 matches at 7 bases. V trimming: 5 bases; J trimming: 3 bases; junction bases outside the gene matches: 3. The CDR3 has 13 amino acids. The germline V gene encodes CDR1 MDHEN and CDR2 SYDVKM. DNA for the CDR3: TGTGCCAGCAGTGACCTAGCGGAAGAGACCCAGTACTTC. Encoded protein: CASSDLAEETQYF.

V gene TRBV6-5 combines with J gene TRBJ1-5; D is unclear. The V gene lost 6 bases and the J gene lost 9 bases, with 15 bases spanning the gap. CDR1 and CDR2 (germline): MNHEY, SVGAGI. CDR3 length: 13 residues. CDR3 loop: CASSGQVGRPQHF. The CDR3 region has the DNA TGTGCCAGCAGCGGCCAGGTTGGGCGGCCCCAGCATTTT.

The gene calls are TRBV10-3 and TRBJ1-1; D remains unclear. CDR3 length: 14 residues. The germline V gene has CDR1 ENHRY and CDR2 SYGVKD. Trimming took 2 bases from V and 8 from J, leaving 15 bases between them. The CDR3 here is CAISEVLNPGEAFF. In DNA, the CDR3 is TGTGCCATCAGTGAGGTCCTCAATCCGGGGGAAGCTTTCTTT.

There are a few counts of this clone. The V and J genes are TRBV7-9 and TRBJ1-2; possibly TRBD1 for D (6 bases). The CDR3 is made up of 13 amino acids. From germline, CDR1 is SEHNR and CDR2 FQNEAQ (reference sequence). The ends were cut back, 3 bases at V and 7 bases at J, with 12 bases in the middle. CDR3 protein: CASSLSTGFGYTF. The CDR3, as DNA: TGTGCCAGCAGCTTGTCTACAGGGTTTGGCTACACCTTC.

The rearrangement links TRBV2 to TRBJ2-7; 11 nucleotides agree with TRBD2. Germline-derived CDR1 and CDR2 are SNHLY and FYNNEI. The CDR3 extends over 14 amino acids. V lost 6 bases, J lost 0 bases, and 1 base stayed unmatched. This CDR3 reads CASRGTSGSYEQYF. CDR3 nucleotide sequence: TGTGCCAGCAGGGGGACTAGCGGCTCCTACGAGCAGTACTTC.

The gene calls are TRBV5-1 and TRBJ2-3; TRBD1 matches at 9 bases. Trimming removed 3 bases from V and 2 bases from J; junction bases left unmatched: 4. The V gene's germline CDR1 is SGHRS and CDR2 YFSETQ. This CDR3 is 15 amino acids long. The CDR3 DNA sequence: TGCGCCAGCAGCTGGACAGGGGCGTACACAGATACGCAGTATTTT. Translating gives CASSWTGAYTDTQYF.

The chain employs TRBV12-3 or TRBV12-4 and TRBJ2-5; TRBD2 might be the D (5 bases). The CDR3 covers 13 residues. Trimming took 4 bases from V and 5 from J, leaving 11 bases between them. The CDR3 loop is CASSWARGETQYF. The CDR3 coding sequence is TGTGCCAGCAGTTGGGCGCGCGGGGAGACCCAGTACTTC.

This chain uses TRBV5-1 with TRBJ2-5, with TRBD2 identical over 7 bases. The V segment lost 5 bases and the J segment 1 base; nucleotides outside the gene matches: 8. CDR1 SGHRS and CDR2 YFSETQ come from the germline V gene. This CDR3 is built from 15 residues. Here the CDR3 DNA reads TGCGCCAGCAGGATGGCCGCGGGAGTCCAAGAGACCCAGTACTTC. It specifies CASRMAAGVQETQYF.

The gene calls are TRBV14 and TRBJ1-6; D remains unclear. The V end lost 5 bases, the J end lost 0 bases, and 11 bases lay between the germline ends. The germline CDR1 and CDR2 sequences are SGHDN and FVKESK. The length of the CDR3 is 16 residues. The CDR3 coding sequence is TGTGCCAGCAGCTTTCGTAGGAGCTCCTATAATTCACCCCTCCACTTT. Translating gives CASSFRRSSYNSPLHF.

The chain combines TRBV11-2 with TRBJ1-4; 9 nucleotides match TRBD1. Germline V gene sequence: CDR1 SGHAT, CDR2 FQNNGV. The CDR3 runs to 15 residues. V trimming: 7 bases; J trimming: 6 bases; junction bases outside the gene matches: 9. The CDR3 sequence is CASTPLGTGYEKLFF. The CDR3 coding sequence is TGTGCCAGCACCCCCCTAGGGACAGGGTATGAAAAACTGTTTTTT.

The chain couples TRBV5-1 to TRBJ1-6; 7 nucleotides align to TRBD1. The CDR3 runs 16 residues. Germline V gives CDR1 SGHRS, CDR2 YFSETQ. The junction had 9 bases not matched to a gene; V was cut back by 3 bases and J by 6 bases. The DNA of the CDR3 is TGCGCCAGCAGCTCATTTACAGGGGTGGCTAATTCACCCCTCCACTTT. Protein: CASSSFTGVANSPLHF. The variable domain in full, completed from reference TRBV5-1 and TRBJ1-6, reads KAGVTQTPRYLIKTRGQQVTLSCSPISGHRSVSWYQQTPGQGLQFLFEYFSETQRNKGNFPGRFSGRQFSNSRSEMNVSTLELGDSALYLCASSSFTGVANSPLHFGNGTRLTVT.

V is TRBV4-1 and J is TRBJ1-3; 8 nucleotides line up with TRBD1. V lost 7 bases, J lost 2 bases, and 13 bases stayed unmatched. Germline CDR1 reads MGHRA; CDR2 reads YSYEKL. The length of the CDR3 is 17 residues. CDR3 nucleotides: TGCGCCAGCACCACAAGATCGACACAGGGGGCTGGAAACACCATATATTTT. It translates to CASTTRSTQGAGNTIYF.

CDR3: CASSATGGVSDTQYF. The CDR3 DNA sequence: TGTGCCAGCAGTGCGACGGGAGGGGTATCAGATACGCAGTATTTT. The chain carries TRBV6-4 and TRBJ2-3; 8 bases fit TRBD2. CDR1 is MRHNA, CDR2 SNTAGT, per germline. After removal of 4 bases from V and 4 bases from J, the junction contained 7 bases not matched to a gene. The CDR3 totals 15 residues.

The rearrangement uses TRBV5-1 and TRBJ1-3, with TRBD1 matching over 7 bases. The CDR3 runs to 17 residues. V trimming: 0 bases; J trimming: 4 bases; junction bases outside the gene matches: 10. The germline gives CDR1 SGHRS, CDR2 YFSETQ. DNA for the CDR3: TGCGCCAGCAGCTTGGGGCTAGGGGGCTCGGGCGGAAACACCATATATTTT. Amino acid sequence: CASSLGLGGSGGNTIYF.

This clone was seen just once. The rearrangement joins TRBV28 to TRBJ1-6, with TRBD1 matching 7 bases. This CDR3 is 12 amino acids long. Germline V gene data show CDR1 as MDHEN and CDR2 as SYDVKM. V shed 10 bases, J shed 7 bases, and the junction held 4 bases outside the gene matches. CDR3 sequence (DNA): TGTGCCACGGGACAGCTCAATTCACCCCTCCACTTT. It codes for CATGQLNSPLHF.

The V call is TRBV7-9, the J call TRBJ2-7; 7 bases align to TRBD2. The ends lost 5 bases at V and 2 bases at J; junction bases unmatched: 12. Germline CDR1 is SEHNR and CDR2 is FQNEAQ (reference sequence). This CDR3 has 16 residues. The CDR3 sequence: CASSPGHWSGAYEQYF. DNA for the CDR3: TGTGCCAGCAGCCCAGGCCACTGGAGCGGGGCCTACGAGCAGTACTTC.

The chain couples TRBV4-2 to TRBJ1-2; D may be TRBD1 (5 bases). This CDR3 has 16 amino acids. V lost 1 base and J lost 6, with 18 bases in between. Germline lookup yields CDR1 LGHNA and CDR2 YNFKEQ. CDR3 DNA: TGTGCCAGCAGCCAAGCCCAACCCGACAGAAATGATGGCTACACCTTC. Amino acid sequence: CASSQAQPDRNDGYTF.

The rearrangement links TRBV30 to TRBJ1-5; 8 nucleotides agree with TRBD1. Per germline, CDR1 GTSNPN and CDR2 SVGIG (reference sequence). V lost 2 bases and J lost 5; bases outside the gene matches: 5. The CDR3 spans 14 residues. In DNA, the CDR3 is TGTGCCTGGAGTCAGGACAGGGACTATCAGCCCCAGCATTTT. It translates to CAWSQDRDYQPQHF.

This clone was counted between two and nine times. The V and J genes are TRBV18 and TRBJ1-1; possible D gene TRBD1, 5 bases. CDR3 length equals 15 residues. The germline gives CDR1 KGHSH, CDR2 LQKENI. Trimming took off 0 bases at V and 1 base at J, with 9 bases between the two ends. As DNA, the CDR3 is TGTGCCAGCTCACCACCTGTGGGGGGGAACACTGAAGCTTTCTTT. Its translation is CASSPPVGGNTEAFF.

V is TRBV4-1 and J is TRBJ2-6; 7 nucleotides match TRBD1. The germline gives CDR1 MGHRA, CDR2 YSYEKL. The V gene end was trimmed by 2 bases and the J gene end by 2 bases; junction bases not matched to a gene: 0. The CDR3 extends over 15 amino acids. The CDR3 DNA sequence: TGCGCCAGCAGCCAAACAGGGGCTGGGGCCAACGTCCTGACTTTC. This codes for CASSQTGAGANVLTF.

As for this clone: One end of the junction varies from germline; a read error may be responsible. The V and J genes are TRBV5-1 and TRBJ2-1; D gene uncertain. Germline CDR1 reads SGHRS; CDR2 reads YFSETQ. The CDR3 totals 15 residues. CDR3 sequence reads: CASSSDPGAYSEQFF. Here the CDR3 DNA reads TGCGCCAGCAGCTCCGACCCAGGCGCTTACAGTGAGCAGTTCTTC.

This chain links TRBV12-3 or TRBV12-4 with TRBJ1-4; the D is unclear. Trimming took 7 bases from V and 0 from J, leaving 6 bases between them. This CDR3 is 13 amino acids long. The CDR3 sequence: CASKRTTNEKLFF. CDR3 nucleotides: TGTGCCAGCAAGAGAACAACTAATGAAAAACTGTTTTTT.

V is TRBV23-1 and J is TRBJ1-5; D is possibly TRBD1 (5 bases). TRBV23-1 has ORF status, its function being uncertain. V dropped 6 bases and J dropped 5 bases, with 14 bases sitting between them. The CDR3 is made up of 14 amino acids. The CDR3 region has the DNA TGCGCCAGCAGCTCCAAAGGAGGGGATCAGCCCCAGCATTTT. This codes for CASSSKGGDQPQHF.

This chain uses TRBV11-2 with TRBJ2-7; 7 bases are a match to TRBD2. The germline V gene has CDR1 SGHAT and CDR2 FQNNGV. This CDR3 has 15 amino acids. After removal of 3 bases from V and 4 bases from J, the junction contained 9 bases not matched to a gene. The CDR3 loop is CASSLVGGSQYEQYF. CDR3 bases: TGTGCCAGCAGCTTGGTGGGCGGGAGTCAATACGAGCAGTACTTC. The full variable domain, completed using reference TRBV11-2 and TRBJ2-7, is EAGVAQSPRYKIIEKRQSVAFWCNPISGHATLYWYQQILGQGPKLLIQFQNNGVVDDSQLPKDRFSAERLKGVDSTLKIQPAKLEDSAVYLCASSLVGGSQYEQYFGPGTRLTVT.

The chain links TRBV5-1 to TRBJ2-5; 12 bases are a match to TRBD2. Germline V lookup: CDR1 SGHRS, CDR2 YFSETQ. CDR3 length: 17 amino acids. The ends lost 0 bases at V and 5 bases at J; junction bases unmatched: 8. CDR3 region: CASSLALASGGAETQYF. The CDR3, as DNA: TGCGCCAGCAGCTTGGCCTTAGCTAGCGGGGGGGCCGAGACCCAGTACTTC. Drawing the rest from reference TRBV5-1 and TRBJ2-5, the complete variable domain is KAGVTQTPRYLIKTRGQQVTLSCSPISGHRSVSWYQQTPGQGLQFLFEYFSETQRNKGNFPGRFSGRQFSNSRSEMNVSTLELGDSALYLCASSLALASGGAETQYFGPGTRLLVL.

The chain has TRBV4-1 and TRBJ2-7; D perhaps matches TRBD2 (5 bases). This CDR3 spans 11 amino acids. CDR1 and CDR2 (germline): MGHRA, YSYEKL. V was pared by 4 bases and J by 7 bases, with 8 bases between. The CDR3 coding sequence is TGCGCCAGCAGCCTCGGAGGTGAGCAGTACTTC. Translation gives CASSLGGEQYF.

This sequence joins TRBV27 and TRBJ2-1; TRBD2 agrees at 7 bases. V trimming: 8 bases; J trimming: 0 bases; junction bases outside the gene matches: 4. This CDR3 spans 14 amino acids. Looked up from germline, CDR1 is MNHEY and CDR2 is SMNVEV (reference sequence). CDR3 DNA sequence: TGTGCCAGCGGGGGGGAAACCTCCTACAATGAGCAGTTCTTC. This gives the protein CASGGETSYNEQFF.